The 15 T cell receptor beta chains reported below all come from one sample, sequenced in a study of shared clonotypes between healthy human individuals. TCRdb's table, derived via immunoSEQ multiplex PCR, lists solely in-frame clones and lacks some. Of around 2.3 million clones in the sample, 90% to 96% were seen once. The specimen sequenced was naive CD4+ T cells sorted from blood. The subset is: CD45RA+ positively selected. These receptors came from a man aged 18-30 years in good health.

CDR3 protein: CASSLNRGSETQYF. The CDR3 bases are TGTGCCAGCAGCTTGAACAGGGGGTCGGAGACCCAGTACTTC. The chain couples TRBV5-6 to TRBJ2-5, with 8 bases identical to TRBD1. Trimming took 1 base from V and 5 from J; bases not matched to a gene: 4. Germline-derived CDR1 and CDR2 are SGHDT and YYEEEE. The CDR3 runs to 14 residues.

The DNA for the CDR3 is TGTGCCAGCAGCGCCCGACATGAGACCTACGAGCAGTACTTC. The encoded protein is CASSARHETYEQYF. The chain has TRBV9 and TRBJ2-7; no clear D. This CDR3 has 14 amino acids. Between the trimmed V and J ends, which lost 3 bases and 2 bases, there was a span of 12 bases. CDR1 SGDLS and CDR2 YYNGEE come from the germline V gene.

The gene calls are TRBV4-1 and TRBJ2-7; TRBD2 matches 12 bases. There are 18 residues in the CDR3. CDR1 MGHRA and CDR2 YSYEKL come from the germline V gene. V lost 0 bases to trimming and J lost 2 bases; unmatched junction nucleotides: 8. The CDR3 protein is CASSQESGLAGFPYEQYF. CDR3 nucleotides: TGCGCCAGCAGCCAAGAATCAGGACTAGCGGGATTCCCCTACGAGCAGTACTTC.

On this clone itself: Additional DNA sequences in this sample encode the identical CDR3. V and J are TRBV7-9 and TRBJ1-3; D is ambiguous. V lost 1 base to trimming and J lost 0 bases, with 4 bases between them. The CDR3 sequence is 14 residues long. CDR1 SEHNR and CDR2 FQNEAQ come from the germline V gene (reference sequence). The CDR3 DNA reads TGTGCCAGCAGCTTAGTCGGCTCTGGAAACACCATATATTTT. Translated: CASSLVGSGNTIYF.

The J gene is TRBJ1-6, the V gene TRBV6-4; D remains unclear. Trimming shortened V by 4 bases and J by 1 base, and 11 bases separated the two germline ends. The CDR3 runs 16 residues. Germline CDR1 reads MRHNA; CDR2 reads SNTAGT. CDR3 coding DNA: TGTGCCAGCAGTGTCCCCGGGCAGTCCTATAATTCACCCCTCCACTTT. Amino acids: CASSVPGQSYNSPLHF.

This clone showed up just once. J is TRBJ2-2 and V is TRBV9; D gene uncertain. This CDR3 comprises 15 residues. Trimming cost V 0 bases and J 2 bases, with 8 bases left between them. Germline CDR1 and CDR2: SGDLS and YYNGEE. The CDR3 spells CASSVVAANTGELFF. The CDR3 region has the DNA TGTGCCAGCAGCGTAGTGGCAGCTAACACCGGGGAGCTGTTTTTT.

J is TRBJ1-5 and V is TRBV30; D is uncertain. Trimming removed 1 base from V and 6 bases from J, with 10 bases in between. The CDR3 covers 13 residues. Germline V gene lookup returns CDR1 GTSNPN and CDR2 SVGIG (reference sequence). The CDR3 region is CAWSEGLVQPQHF. As DNA, the CDR3 is TGTGCCTGGAGTGAGGGTTTAGTTCAGCCCCAGCATTTT.

The rearrangement uses TRBV28 and TRBJ2-4, with unresolved D. The germline V and J ends were trimmed by 6 bases and 0 bases, with 12 bases remaining between them. The CDR3 is made up of 15 amino acids. Germline values: CDR1 MDHEN, CDR2 SYDVKM. Here the CDR3 reads CASRAPSLAKNIQYF. DNA for the CDR3: TGTGCCAGCAGGGCTCCGAGTCTAGCCAAAAACATTCAGTACTTC.

This chain joins TRBV9 and TRBJ1-1; no clear D. The CDR3 totals 16 residues. Germline V gene data show CDR1 as SGDLS and CDR2 as YYNGEE. V was trimmed by 3 bases and J by 1 base, leaving 16 bases between them. Written as DNA, the CDR3 is TGTGCCAGCAGCGCCGGGCGGCCCCCATGGAACACTGAAGCTTTCTTT. This sequence encodes CASSAGRPPWNTEAFF. The full variable domain, with the rest looked up from reference TRBV9 and TRBJ1-1, is DSGVTQTPKHLITATGQRVTLRCSPRSGDLSVYWYQQSLDQGLQFLIQYYNGEERAKGNILERFSAQQFPDLHSELNLSSLELGDSALYFCASSAGRPPWNTEAFFGQGTRLTVV.

This clone was detected only once. The J gene is TRBJ2-2, the V gene TRBV7-2, with TRBD1 as a possible D gene (5 bases). V dropped 6 bases and J dropped 7 bases, with 15 bases sitting between them. Germline CDR1 reads SGHTA; CDR2 reads FQGNSA. This CDR3 comprises 14 residues. Written as DNA, the CDR3 is TGTGCCAGCAGACTCCTTCTCCAGGGCGGGGAGCTGTTTTTT. Residues: CASRLLLQGGELFF. The variable domain in full, with the rest retrieved from reference TRBV7-2 and TRBJ2-2, is GAGVSQSPSNKVTEKGKDVELRCDPISGHTALYWYRQSLGQGLEFLIYFQGNSAPDKSGLPSDRFSAERTGGSVSTLTIQRTQQEDSAVYLCASRLLLQGGELFFGEGSRLTVL.

This chain links TRBV7-6 with TRBJ1-6, with TRBD1 as a possible D gene (6 bases). V dropped 4 bases and J dropped 8 bases, with 12 bases sitting between them. This CDR3 contains 14 residues. The germline gives CDR1 SGHVS, CDR2 FNYEAQ. DNA of the CDR3: TGTGCCAGCAGCTCAACACCAGGGGATTCACCCCTCCACTTT. Protein product: CASSSTPGDSPLHF.

This rearrangement joins TRBV7-3 to TRBJ2-1; 10 nucleotides match TRBD1. V was pared by 4 bases and J by 7 bases, with 10 bases of the junction left unmatched. Germline V gives CDR1 SGHTA, CDR2 FQGTGA. This CDR3 is built from 16 residues. CDR3 loop: CASSSPGQGLRNEQFF. DNA of the CDR3: TGTGCCAGCAGCTCCCCGGGACAGGGGTTACGGAATGAGCAGTTCTTC.

This sequence joins TRBV6-1 and TRBJ2-7; unclear D gene. V was clipped by 10 bases and J by 4 bases, with 14 bases between them. Germline V gene data show CDR1 as MNHNS and CDR2 as SASEGT. The CDR3 consists of 12 residues. CDR3 protein: CAIIRGRYEQYF. CDR3 nucleotides: TGTGCCATCATTCGCGGCAGATACGAGCAGTACTTC.

Here the CDR3 DNA reads TGTGCCAGCAGCTTAAATAGCGGGGGTAGGGATGAGCAGTTCTTC. It translates to CASSLNSGGRDEQFF. The J gene is TRBJ2-1, the V gene TRBV5-4, with 9 positions matching TRBD2. CDR3 length: 15 residues. Germline assignment: CDR1 SGHNT and CDR2 YYREEE (reference sequence). V was pared by 2 bases and J by 8 bases, with 8 bases of the junction left unmatched.

The V call is TRBV7-9, the J call TRBJ2-7; D is possibly TRBD1 (6 bases). Germline values: CDR1 SEHNR, CDR2 FQNEAQ (reference sequence). The CDR3 totals 15 residues. The V and J ends lost 10 bases and 6 bases respectively, with 25 bases between them. CDR3 sequence: CAILPAVRTRGEQYF. CDR3 bases: TGTGCCATCCTCCCAGCGGTTCGGACCAGGGGCGAGCAGTACTTC.